One sample yielded the 5 T cell receptor beta chains listed below, sequenced in a study of blood T cells in healthy people across ages. Sample-barcoded 5' priming and a J-beta primer mix drove a second PCR of about 6 to 12 cycles. TCRdb fed the 5' RACE reads into MiXCR, producing one record per CDR3 protein. Of 500,000 to 700,000 distinct CDR3 sequences in the sample, approximately 30% are singletons; the top ten hold approximately 15%. Sequencing used blood. The receptors stem from a woman older than 75 in good health.

This rearrangement joins TRBV7-9 to TRBJ1-2; no clear D. The CDR3 is 13 amino acids. With 4 bases removed from V and 4 bases from J, the gap between germline ends came to 10 bases. Germline values: CDR1 SEHNR, CDR2 FQNEAQ (reference sequence). The CDR3 bases are TGTGCCAGCAGCTCTTCGTACCTCTATGGCTACACCTTC. Its translation is CASSSSYLYGYTF.

The chain uses TRBV29-1 and TRBJ2-5, with D perhaps matching TRBD1 or TRBD2 (6 bases each). The V and J ends lost 6 bases and 11 bases respectively, with 22 bases between them. The germline CDR1 and CDR2 sequences are SQVTM and ANQGSEA. The CDR3 loop spans 13 amino acids. CDR3 residues: CSVDVGGYNEQYF. In DNA, the CDR3 is TGCAGCGTCGACGTAGGGGGGTACAATGAGCAGTACTTC.

The chain recombines TRBV6-5 with TRBJ1-3; the D gene is possibly TRBD1 (5 bases). Germline lookup yields CDR1 MNHEY and CDR2 SVGAGI. This CDR3 is built from 14 residues. V dropped 5 bases and J dropped 4 bases, with 12 bases sitting between them. The CDR3 region has the DNA TGTGCCAGCAGTCTTCCAGGGAGCGGAAACACCATATATTTT. Its translation is CASSLPGSGNTIYF.

The gene calls are TRBV20-1 and TRBJ2-1; D is tentatively TRBD1 or TRBD2 (5 bases each). The V end was cut by 3 bases, the J end by 4 bases, with 16 bases between. Per the germline V gene, CDR1 is DFQATT and CDR2 is SNEGSKA (reference sequence). The CDR3 length is 15 residues. The CDR3 here is CSASPGAGKYNEQFF. CDR3 nucleotide sequence: TGCAGTGCTAGCCCCGGGGCAGGGAAATACAATGAGCAGTTCTTC.

The chain couples TRBV5-5 to TRBJ1-5; D remains unclear. V lost 2 bases, J lost 3 bases, and 9 bases lay in between. This CDR3 is built from 14 residues. CDR1 and CDR2 from the germline V gene are SGHKS and YYEKEE (reference sequence). CDR3 region: CASSFRLTNQPQHF. CDR3 in DNA: TGTGCCAGCAGCTTTCGACTGACCAATCAGCCCCAGCATTTT. The full variable domain, with the rest looked up from reference TRBV5-5 and TRBJ1-5, is DAGVTQSPTHLIKTRGQQVTLRCSPISGHKSVSWYQQVLGQGPQFIFQYYEKEERGRGNFPDRFSARQFPNYSSELNVNALLLGDSALYLCASSFRLTNQPQHFGDGTRLSIL.